These 4 T cell receptor beta chains came from one sample sequenced in a study of CD8+ T cells in alopecia areata. As to treatment: oral pan-JAK inhibitor, 5-10 mg twice daily. Following RNA extraction, reverse transcription yielded cDNA that acted as the sequencing template. Assay: immunoSEQ multiplex PCR; the TCRdb copy retains only in-frame clones and omits some. The sample has some 120,000 clones; about 59% are singletons. The specimen was CD8+ T cells sorted from blood, collected at week 24, from a patient treated with tofacitinib. Source of these receptors: a human donor with alopecia areata.

This chain uses TRBV27 with TRBJ1-1; 8 bases line up with TRBD1. The CDR3 runs to 13 residues. Germline-derived CDR1 and CDR2 are MNHEY and SMNVEV (reference sequence). V gave up 3 bases and J gave up 6 bases; unmatched junction bases: 3. CDR3 loop: CASSFDRGAEAFF. CDR3 nucleotide sequence: TGTGCCAGCAGTTTCGACAGGGGTGCTGAAGCTTTCTTT.

The chain couples TRBV6-5 to TRBJ2-1, with TRBD2 matching 10 bases. CDR1 and CDR2 (germline): MNHEY, SVGAGI. CDR3 size: 16 residues. V lost 3 bases to trimming and J lost 7 bases; unmatched junction nucleotides: 9. CDR3 nucleotides: TGTGCCAGCAGTTATGGGCTAGCGGGGGCCCTAAATGAGCAGTTCTTC. Its protein is CASSYGLAGALNEQFF.

V usage is TRBV2 and J usage is TRBJ2-2; 9 bases fit TRBD2. V dropped 2 bases and J dropped 7; count of bases not matched to a gene: 8. The germline CDR1 and CDR2 sequences are SNHLY and FYNNEI. The CDR3 consists of 16 residues. The DNA of the CDR3 is TGTGCCAGCAGTGAAACAGCGGGGGGCAGCGGCGGGGAGCTGTTTTTT. Its protein is CASSETAGGSGGELFF.

This clone has just a few counts. This chain joins TRBV29-1 and TRBJ2-1; TRBD1 might be the D (5 bases). Germline V gives CDR1 SQVTM, CDR2 ANQGSEA. Deletions cut 0 bases from V and 8 bases from J, with 14 bases between. This CDR3 spans 14 amino acids. This chain's CDR3 is CSVEDLNRIDEQFF. The DNA for the CDR3 is TGCAGCGTTGAAGATCTCAACAGGATAGATGAGCAGTTCTTC.